This T cell receptor (beta chain) comes out of a study of cytomegalovirus exposure and HLA in healthy donors. Study conclusions and caveats: The study labeled approximately 150 TCR beta chains cytomegalovirus-associated. Using the classifier, cytomegalovirus status was reportedly diagnosed with high specificity and sensitivity.

A word on this clone: Its antigen remains unknown.

CDR3 length equals 15 residues. Looked up from germline, CDR1 is SQVTM and CDR2 is ANQGSEA. The trim removed 4 bases at V and 3 bases at J, leaving 10 bases unmatched. Separate from the roughly 700-subject first cohort was the 120-subject validation cohort, to which the donors belonged. Data came from immunoSEQ multiplex PCR; TCRdb stores just in-frame clones and leaves some out. Of some 76,000 clones in the sample, 94% were seen once. The receptor comes from a woman in her late teens or twenties in good health and CMV-seronegative. Sequencing used PBMCs. The rearrangement links TRBV29-1 to TRBJ2-7, with 9 positions matching TRBD1. The CDR3 coding sequence is TGCAGCGTTGTTCCGGGACAGGGTCAAATCTACGAGCAGTACTTC. This encodes CSVVPGQGQIYEQYF.